This T cell receptor (beta chain) was captured by sequencing in a study of T cell responses to AZD1222 COVID-19 vaccine. Study outcomes and limitations: AZD1222 recipients seropositive at baseline numbered only six or seven. Two doses of AZD1222 preceded a rise in Spike-specific TCR breadth and depth. The span of vaccine-associated CD4 TCRs extended across spike, with dominance at 160-218 and 743-854.

Points on this clone: Its matching antigen is unknown.

The CDR3 contains 16 residues. Trimming cost V 5 bases and J 4 bases; bases outside gene matches: 10. The germline gives CDR1 SEHNR, CDR2 FQNEAQ (reference sequence). Profiled with immunoSEQ multiplex PCR; TCRdb holds only in-frame clones, not every one. The sample includes about 110,000 clones, 87% seen only once; the top ten take approximately 4.7%. The specimen comprised peripheral blood, sampled on day 0 of AZD1222 vaccination. The chain employs TRBV7-9 and TRBJ1-4, with 7 bases identical to TRBD1. This TCR derives from an adult in good health. CDR3 sequence reads: CASSPPPGQRNEKLFF. The CDR3 DNA reads TGTGCCAGCAGCCCACCGCCGGGACAGCGTAATGAAAAACTGTTTTTT.